The source of this T cell receptor (beta chain) is a study of OX40 agonist ivuxolimab in advanced cancers. Notes on the research overall: Ivuxolimab was an agonistic, fully human IgG2 monoclonal antibody directed against OX40 (CD134), a costimulatory receptor. The monotherapy dose-escalation portion (N ≈ 57 patients) of the phase I ivuxolimab trial is reported in the paper. Partial responses occurred in three dose-escalation patients: two with cutaneous melanoma and one with hepatocellular carcinoma. Intravenous ivuxolimab was administered to patients every 2 weeks at six dose levels: 0.01, 0.1, 0.3, 1.5, 3 and 10 mg/kg. The dose-escalation cohort was 82.7% male with a mean age of 60 years, ranging from about 20 to 85. The point of sequencing TCRbeta in the periphery was to test whether ivuxolimab changed TCR sequence diversity and drove clonal T-cell expansion. Patients were allowed to have had prior anti-PD-1, anti-PD-L1 or anti-CTLA-4 therapy, and approximately 39% of the dose-escalation patients had been treated with checkpoint inhibitors. Among the roughly 50 dose-escalation patients, 19 had hepatocellular carcinoma, around 15 melanoma, 9 renal cell carcinoma and 9 head and neck cancer. What the work shows at the level of the full study, not this receptor alone: Which antigens the clonally expanded peripheral T cells were specific for was not determined. After ivuxolimab, expanded clones were on average more numerous among CD8+ T cells than among CD4+ T cells. In the 0.1-3.0 mg/kg groups, partial responders had among the lowest normalized peripheral clonal expansion, particularly in CD8+ T cells. Low levels of normalized T-cell clonal expansion were also seen in some patients who did not respond. At doses of 0.1 to 3.0 mg/kg, clonal expansion of both CD4+ and CD8+ blood T cells was observed from baseline to week 6.

The trial excluded patients who had a history of autoimmune disease or who were on systemic immunosuppression. In every dose cohort, peripheral blood was drawn for TCR sequencing at baseline, cycle 4 day 1, and cycle 7 day 1. The samples were drawn from a first-in-human, open-label, multicenter phase I dose-escalation trial of ivuxolimab. Adults with locally advanced or metastatic melanoma, renal cell, hepatocellular, or head and neck squamous cell carcinoma were enrolled in the trial. Before TCR sequencing, CD4+ T cells and CD8+ T cells were sorted from peripheral blood as separate populations. To sequence the TCRbeta CDR3 region, genomic DNA was isolated from the sorted cells. The immunoSEQ Assay was used for sequencing of TCRbeta CDR3 regions. The source is immuneACCESS, and TCRdb retained only in-frame sequences with V and J called. Part of the clones is not carried over; for the studies checked, unresolved V genes explain less than half of this, and the remainder is unexplained. This sample holds 50,000 or so clones; 80% to 90% were observed only once. The ten largest make up roughly 3% of the sample.

Regarding this clone: Its antigen is currently not known. No qualities accompany the bases; no much larger clone lies one base away.

This TCR derives from an adult with an advanced solid tumor such as melanoma, head and neck, liver or kidney cancer. The material was CD4+ or CD8+ T cells sorted from blood, obtained in a trial of the OX40 agonist ivuxolimab.

The nucleotide sequence is given as TGTGCCAGCAGCGTGGGGACTCAAGAGACCCAGTACTTC. This encodes CASSVGTQETQYF. This receptor chain uses TRBV9 and TRBJ2-5; a tentative D match to TRBD2 spans 6 bases. Trimming removed 2 bases from V and 2 bases from J, leaving 7 bases between the germline ends. For CDR1 and CDR2, the germline V gene lists SGDLS and YYNGEE. The CDR3 numbers 13 residues from cysteine through phenylalanine. Only the CDR3 region is kept as DNA, spanning 39 bases read in frame from base 1.